These T cell receptor beta chains were read from a single sample in a study of shared clonotypes between healthy human individuals. Sequencing was performed with immunoSEQ multiplex PCR; in TCRdb, only in-frame clones are kept and a portion is missing. The sample has about 1.1 million clones; around 78% are singletons. Sequences were obtained from memory CD4+ T cells from PBMCs. These receptors came from a man younger than 35 in good health. Some clones in this sample may be carry-over from other donors' samples. CDR3s include the opening cysteine and the closing phenylalanine or tryptophan. A D gene is named only where the DNA matches it firmly.

D gene,V gene,CDR3 protein
TRBD1,TRBV2,CASSMTGPYGYTF
.,TRBV6-4,CASSPPVTGTNEKLFF
.,TRBV7-9,CASSSGRRSRETQYF
TRBD1,TRBV9,CASSWTGDSAQPQHF
.,TRBV28,CASSGSGNTGELFF
TRBD1,TRBV5-6,CASSLRGLYTEAFF
.,TRBV6-1,CASRASYEQYF
.,TRBV4-3,CASSQLVPGTGELFF
.,TRBV10-2,CASSETNGFNQPQHF
.,TRBV5-1,CASSTEPGSYNEQFF
.,TRBV2,CASRFSRDGNYEQYF
TRBD1,TRBV28,CASINGQGVGNQPQHF
.,TRBV2,CASSGGETQYF
.,TRBV2,CASSAKGGTDTQYF
.,TRBV5-4,CASSNGPSGNTIYF
TRBD2,TRBV5-1,CASSPFSWTSGGYEQYF
TRBD1,TRBV7-7,CASSNRGLGNTIYF
TRBD1,TRBV7-2,CASSHRQGLIMRETQYF
.,TRBV5-1,CASSLEQGDTGELFF
.,TRBV7-9,CASSGQFNQPQHF
TRBD2,TRBV14,CASSPWASSGNTGELFF
.,TRBV29-1,CSGGRRGTEAFF
.,TRBV6-1,CASTLRLSSNQPQHF
.,TRBV28,CASSFLDPDLREQYF
.,TRBV5-6,CASSLGLGEDTDTQYF
.,TRBV5-1,CASSLAGQATGGYTF
.,TRBV27,CASSRGNTEAFF
.,TRBV11-2,CASSLVGTGTEAFF
.,TRBV13,CASSPSTAGQETQYF
.,TRBV5-1,CASSPDRANTGELFF
.,TRBV28,CASSLGDRETQYF
.,TRBV7-2,CASSPRRGFSGREQYF
.,TRBV10-3,CAISESGASGSYGYTF
.,TRBV7-2,CASSRTAQETQYF
.,TRBV18,CASSRALYEQYF
.,TRBV6-6,CASSRDRFNQPQHF
TRBD2,TRBV6-1,CASSAISRERSYEQYF
.,TRBV4-1,CASSQDPQGYEQYF
TRBD2,TRBV18,CASSPGLAPDTQYF
TRBD1,TRBV29-1,CSVRQGATYNEQFF
TRBD1,TRBV18,CASSPRQGAGETQYF
.,TRBV5-4,CASSPGGGNTEAFF
.,TRBV11-2,CASSLKPVFEQFF
.,TRBV5-5,CASSSINEETQYF
.,TRBV6-4,CASTRGTETQYF
.,TRBV2,CASRRGLAQPQHF
TRBD1,TRBV5-4,CASSSGTGVFVGYTF
TRBD1,TRBV28,CASSTPGTGWAEQYF
.,TRBV19,CASGSFSNQPQHF